This entry lists 29 T cell receptor beta chains sequenced from one sample in a study of beta chain features in type 1 diabetes. Expressed TCRB transcripts got sequenced, as all isolated RNA was reverse transcribed. Sequencing used immunoSEQ multiplex PCR; TCRdb keeps in-frame clones, though not all of them. The data hold under 500,000 clones, with approximately 31% observed a single time. The sequenced material came from naive CD4+ T cells from blood. All receptors derive from a man younger than 35 in good health.

The CDR3 DNA is TGCAGTGCTTCCCTGGACAATGAGCAGTTCTTC. Translation gives CSASLDNEQFF. This chain uses TRBV20-1 with TRBJ2-1, with D hard to call. Germline CDR1 DFQATT, CDR2 SNEGSKA (reference sequence). This CDR3 region has 11 residues. V was clipped by 5 bases and J by 5 bases, with 7 bases between them.

This clone was counted only a few times. Compared with germline, one end of the junction differs, possibly owing to a read error. The chain employs TRBV12-5 and TRBJ2-1, with D possibly being TRBD2 (5 bases). The germline V gene encodes CDR1 LGHNT and CDR2 FRNRAP. The CDR3 is made up of 15 amino acids. As DNA, the CDR3 is TGTGCTAGTGGTTCCTCCCCGAGCGGTTACAATGAACAGTTCTTC. This encodes CASGSSPSGYNEQFF. Using reference TRBV12-5 and TRBJ2-1 for the parts outside the CDR3, the full variable domain is DARVTQTPRHKVTEMGQEVTMRCQPILGHNTVFWYRQTMMQGLELLAYFRNRAPLDDSGMPKDRFSAEMPDATLATLKIQPSEPRDSAVYFCASGSSPSGYNEQFFGPGTRLTVL.

In this sample, this clone turned up a few times. The rearrangement uses TRBV30 and TRBJ2-3; 7 bases fit TRBD2. Losses at the gene ends were 5 bases for V and 2 bases for J; bases not matched to a gene: 7. The germline CDR1 and CDR2 sequences are GTSNPN and SVGIG (reference sequence). The CDR3 spans 14 residues. CDR3 nucleotides: TGTGCCTGGGGAGCGGGGCCCTTCACAGATACGCAGTATTTT. Translating it yields CAWGAGPFTDTQYF.

This clone was recorded a few times. In nucleotides, the CDR3 is TGCGCCAGCAGCCAACGACCCCGTAGCGGGACAGATACGCAGTATTTT. It translates to CASSQRPRSGTDTQYF. This sequence joins TRBV23-1 and TRBJ2-3, with 7 bases matching TRBD2. TRBV23-1 is flagged as an ORF with uncertain function. With 6 bases clipped from V and 3 bases from J, the junction kept 12 bases outside the gene matches. The length of the CDR3 is 16 residues.

The V gene is TRBV7-9, the J gene TRBJ2-5; tentative D call: TRBD1 (6 bases). CDR3 size: 14 residues. The ends were cut back, 7 bases at V and 6 bases at J, with 18 bases in the middle. Germline CDR1 SEHNR, CDR2 FQNEAQ (reference sequence). CDR3: CASIPIQGVKTQYF. The CDR3 DNA reads as TGTGCCAGCATCCCCATACAGGGAGTAAAGACCCAGTACTTC.

The genes are TRBV12-5 and TRBJ2-3; D unclear. Trimming shortened V by 4 bases and J by 4 bases, and 15 bases separated the two germline ends. The germline V gene encodes CDR1 LGHNT and CDR2 FRNRAP. The CDR3 runs to 15 residues. The CDR3 region has the DNA TGTGCTAGTGGTTCGCAGGCTCCATTGGCAGATACGCAGTATTTT. Amino acids: CASGSQAPLADTQYF.

This clone appeared a few times. The V call is TRBV7-2, the J call TRBJ2-7; 12 nucleotides match TRBD2. Trimming cost V 4 bases and J 7 bases; bases outside gene matches: 8. Germline CDR1 and CDR2: SGHTA and FQGNSA. The CDR3 contains 15 residues. In DNA form, the CDR3 reads TGTGCCAGCAGCTCATGGACTAGCGGGAAAAAGGAGCAGTACTTC. It is translated as CASSSWTSGKKEQYF.

This clone came up a few times. The chain carries TRBV2 and TRBJ2-3; TRBD2 matches at 12 bases. The CDR3 covers 15 residues. Germline lookup yields CDR1 SNHLY and CDR2 FYNNEI. V was clipped by 8 bases and J by 3 bases; unmatched bases: 6. Here the CDR3 DNA reads TGTGCCAGCGGGCCTACTAGCGGGAGGACAGATACGCAGTATTTT. It translates to CASGPTSGRTDTQYF.

This chain uses TRBV6-5 with TRBJ2-5, with D hard to call. The CDR3 runs 12 residues. Germline assignment: CDR1 MNHEY and CDR2 SVGAGI. V shed 5 bases and J shed 0 bases, with 4 bases lying between them. The CDR3 DNA follows: TGTGCCAGCAGTGGGGACCAAGAGACCCAGTACTTC. Encoded protein: CASSGDQETQYF.

This chain joins TRBV9 and TRBJ2-6; D assignment may be TRBD1 or TRBD2 (5 bases each). Trimming removed 8 bases from V and 2 bases from J, with 8 bases in between. The germline CDR1 and CDR2 sequences are SGDLS and YYNGEE. The CDR3 has 13 amino acids. The CDR3 region is CASSGPGANVLTF. The CDR3, as DNA: TGTGCCAGTTCGGGGCCTGGGGCCAACGTCCTGACTTTC.

This sequence joins TRBV9 and TRBJ2-2; maybe TRBD2 (5 bases). The CDR3 covers 14 residues. From germline, CDR1 is SGDLS and CDR2 YYNGEE. V was shortened by 6 bases and J by 4 bases, with 13 bases between the two germline ends. Here the CDR3 reads CASTIGGGTGELFF. The CDR3 nucleotides read TGTGCCAGCACCATAGGAGGCGGCACCGGGGAGCTGTTTTTT.

As regards this clone: Other DNA sequences in this sample translate to the same CDR3. The chain combines TRBV29-1 with TRBJ2-5, with a weak D call TRBD2 (5 bases). This CDR3 comprises 11 residues. Looked up from germline, CDR1 is SQVTM and CDR2 is ANQGSEA. The V end was cut by 4 bases, the J end by 8 bases, with 11 bases between. CDR3 nucleotides: TGCAGCGTTGGCCCACGGGGAACCCAGTACTTC. Amino acid sequence: CSVGPRGTQYF.

The chain uses TRBV9 and TRBJ2-5, with 7 bases that match TRBD2. The V and J ends lost 1 base and 5 bases, in that order; junction bases with no gene match: 2. The CDR3 is 13 amino acids. Germline CDR1 and CDR2: SGDLS and YYNGEE. The CDR3 coding sequence is TGTGCCAGCAGCGTAAGCGGGGTGGAGACCCAGTACTTC. It specifies CASSVSGVETQYF.

The J gene is TRBJ2-7, the V gene TRBV27; D possibly corresponds to TRBD2 (5 bases). CDR1 MNHEY and CDR2 SMNVEV come from the germline V gene (reference sequence). The CDR3 length is 16 residues. The V end lost 5 bases, the J end lost 0 bases, and 17 bases lay between the germline ends. CDR3 residues: CASSLLALGSSYEQYF. The DNA of the CDR3 is TGTGCCAGCAGTCTCTTAGCGTTGGGCAGCTCCTACGAGCAGTACTTC.

This chain's CDR3 is CASSLIAGGSYEQYF. The CDR3 nucleotides read TGTGCCAGCAGTCTAATAGCGGGTGGCTCCTACGAGCAGTACTTC. This chain connects TRBV6-6 to TRBJ2-7; 7 bases map to TRBD2. CDR3 size: 15 residues. With 5 bases clipped from V and 0 bases from J, the junction kept 7 bases outside the gene matches. Germline lookup yields CDR1 MNHNY and CDR2 SVGAGI (reference sequence).

This chain uses TRBV20-1 with TRBJ1-4; D not certain. Germline V gene data show CDR1 as DFQATT and CDR2 as SNEGSKA (reference sequence). V was pared by 6 bases and J by 8 bases, with 7 bases between. The CDR3 is 10 amino acids. This chain's CDR3 is CSAAGEKLFF. The CDR3 bases are TGCAGTGCCGCGGGGGAAAAACTGTTTTTT.

This chain joins TRBV7-9 and TRBJ1-2; D is uncertain. V lost 5 bases and J lost 4, with 14 bases in between. Looked up from germline, CDR1 is SEHNR and CDR2 is FQNEAQ (reference sequence). The CDR3 is made up of 14 amino acids. CDR3 loop: CASSPGMIRYGYTF. CDR3 nucleotides: TGTGCCAGCAGCCCGGGGATGATTCGCTATGGCTACACCTTC.

This clone appeared a few times. One end of the junction does not line up with germline, which may come from a read error. This sequence joins TRBV7-7 and TRBJ2-1, with unresolved D. The CDR3 runs to 13 residues. Germline V gene sequence: CDR1 SSHAT, CDR2 FNYEAQ (reference sequence). DNA of the CDR3: TGTGCTAGCAGCTTAGGGCAGTACAATGAGCAGTTCTTC. Protein sequence: CASSLGQYNEQFF.

This clone was seen only a few times. The chain combines TRBV10-3 with TRBJ1-2, with D unresolved. The CDR3 is 13 amino acids. Deletions cut 10 bases from V and 2 bases from J, with 14 bases between. Germline assignment: CDR1 ENHRY and CDR2 SYGVKD. CDR3 nucleotides: TGTGCCAACGCGGAGGACCGCAACTATGGCTACACCTTC. Translated, it gives CANAEDRNYGYTF.

The chain is built from TRBV7-9 and TRBJ2-2; D tentatively fits TRBD1 or TRBD2 (5 bases each). The CDR3 is 16 amino acids. V lost 7 bases and J lost 7, with 22 bases in between. The germline V gene encodes CDR1 SEHNR and CDR2 FQNEAQ (reference sequence). The CDR3 here is CASTPRGKGSDGELFF. In DNA form, the CDR3 reads TGTGCCAGCACGCCCCGGGGCAAGGGGAGCGACGGGGAGCTGTTTTTT.

This clone showed up just a few times. The chain carries TRBV28 and TRBJ2-5, with D unclear. Looked up from germline, CDR1 is MDHEN and CDR2 is SYDVKM. This CDR3 contains 13 residues. Trimming shortened V by 7 bases and J by 1 base, and 10 bases separated the two germline ends. CDR3 sequence: CASTDASQETQYF. CDR3 nucleotide sequence: TGTGCCAGCACCGACGCTAGCCAAGAGACCCAGTACTTC.

The gene calls are TRBV11-1 and TRBJ2-5; perhaps TRBD2 as D (5 bases). The germline V gene has CDR1 SGHAT and CDR2 FQDESV (reference sequence). V lost 5 bases and J 5 bases, leaving 15 bases between the germline ends. The CDR3 totals 14 residues. In DNA, the CDR3 is TGTGCCAGCAGCGACCGGGCCAGAGGGGAGACCCAGTACTTC. Amino acid sequence: CASSDRARGETQYF. Complete variable domain (other parts from reference TRBV11-1 and TRBJ2-5): EAEVAQSPRYKITEKSQAVAFWCDPISGHATLYWYRQILGQGPELLVQFQDESVVDDSQLPKDRFSAERLKGVDSTLKIQPAELGDSAMYLCASSDRARGETQYFGPGTRLLVL.

This chain connects TRBV11-3 to TRBJ2-1; D is undetermined. Germline lookup yields CDR1 SGHNT and CDR2 YENEEA. The germline V and J ends were trimmed by 4 bases and 0 bases, with 4 bases remaining between them. This CDR3 has 13 residues. CDR3: CASSYASYNEQFF. In nucleotides, the CDR3 is TGTGCCAGCAGCTATGCCTCCTACAATGAGCAGTTCTTC.

The chain links TRBV9 to TRBJ2-1; 9 positions agree with TRBD2. The CDR3 has 15 residues. Germline V gene lookup returns CDR1 SGDLS and CDR2 YYNGEE. The ends lost 5 bases at V and 3 bases at J; junction bases unmatched: 6. DNA of the CDR3: TGTGCCAGCAGGCCTCTAGCGGGAATCTACAATGAGCAGTTCTTC. Amino acid sequence: CASRPLAGIYNEQFF.

This clone was counted between two and nine times. The CDR3 loop is CASSMAAAYEQYF. The CDR3 coding sequence is TGTGCCAGTAGTATGGCGGCAGCCTACGAGCAGTACTTC. The chain joins TRBV19 to TRBJ2-7; D gene ambiguous. The germline V gene encodes CDR1 LNHDA and CDR2 SQIVND (reference sequence). Between the trimmed V and J ends, which lost 3 bases and 2 bases, there was a span of 8 bases. CDR3 length equals 13 residues. The whole variable domain, filled in from reference TRBV19 and TRBJ2-7, reads DGGITQSPKYLFRKEGQNVTLSCEQNLNHDAMYWYRQDPGQGLRLIYYSQIVNDFQKGDIAEGYSVSREKKESFPLTVTSAQKNPTAFYLCASSMAAAYEQYFGPGTRLTVT.

The table lists this clone with a few counts. The V and J genes are TRBV4-3 and TRBJ2-1; a weak D match, TRBD2 (5 bases). The CDR3 runs 16 residues. V shed 1 base and J shed 7 bases, with 17 bases lying between them. The germline V gene encodes CDR1 LGHNA and CDR2 YSLEER. The CDR3 here is CASSQGRSSVRNEQFF. In nucleotides, the CDR3 is TGCGCCAGCAGCCAAGGTCGTAGTAGCGTAAGGAATGAGCAGTTCTTC.

The chain joins TRBV27 to TRBJ2-1, with TRBD2 matching over 8 bases. After removal of 6 bases from V and 3 bases from J, the junction contained 10 bases not matched to a gene. The length of the CDR3 is 16 residues. Germline lookup yields CDR1 MNHEY and CDR2 SMNVEV (reference sequence). The CDR3 protein is CASRPLAGGGYNEQFF. DNA of the CDR3: TGTGCCAGCAGACCCCTGGCGGGAGGTGGCTACAATGAGCAGTTCTTC.

This sequence joins TRBV15 and TRBJ2-3, with a weak D call TRBD2 (6 bases). In germline, CDR1 is LNHNV, CDR2 YYDKDF (reference sequence). This CDR3 spans 14 amino acids. V gave up 5 bases and J gave up 2 bases, with 11 bases separating them. This CDR3 reads CATSARRDTDTQYF. In DNA form, the CDR3 reads TGTGCCACCAGCGCTAGGCGGGACACAGATACGCAGTATTTT.

This sequence joins TRBV29-1 and TRBJ1-5; D not resolved. This CDR3 has 13 residues. Germline loops: CDR1 SQVTM, CDR2 ANQGSEA. Trimming pared 3 bases from V and 6 bases from J, leaving 12 bases between. CDR3: CSVESELGQPQHF. Here the CDR3 DNA reads TGCAGCGTTGAGTCAGAACTGGGTCAGCCCCAGCATTTT.